This TCR beta chain derives from a study of Graves' ophthalmopathy and Graves' hyperthyroidism. RNA transcripts provided the template for amplifying TCR beta CDR3 regions. First-round RT-PCR used HTBI primers; second-round multiplex PCR followed. TCRdb called the multiplex PCR reads again in MiXCR, with one record for every CDR3 protein. The top ten clones hold 1.6% of a sample with about 400,000 distinct CDR3 sequences, approximately 20% of them seen once. V dropped 3 bases and J dropped 6; count of bases not matched to a gene: 4. The V gene's germline CDR1 is LGHDT and CDR2 YNNKEL (reference sequence). The CDR3 totals 16 residues.

This receptor was taken from a woman aged 18-29 years with Graves' ophthalmopathy. The chain carries TRBV3-1 and TRBJ2-5; TRBD2 matches 16 bases. The source material was peripheral blood. The CDR3 sequence is CASSQGLAGGPKTQYF. In DNA, the CDR3 is TGTGCCAGCAGCCAGGGACTAGCGGGGGGGCCAAAGACCCAGTACTTC.